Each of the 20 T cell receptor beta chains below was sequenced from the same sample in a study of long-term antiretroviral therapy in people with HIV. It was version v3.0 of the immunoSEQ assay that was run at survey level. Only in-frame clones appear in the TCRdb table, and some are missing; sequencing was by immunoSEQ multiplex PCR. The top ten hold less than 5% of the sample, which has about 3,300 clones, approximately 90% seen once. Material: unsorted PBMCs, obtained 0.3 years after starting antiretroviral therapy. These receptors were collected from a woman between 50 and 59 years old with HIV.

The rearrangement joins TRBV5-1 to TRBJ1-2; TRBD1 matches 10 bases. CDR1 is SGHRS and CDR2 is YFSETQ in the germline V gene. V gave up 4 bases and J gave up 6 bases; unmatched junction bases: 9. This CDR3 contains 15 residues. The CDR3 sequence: CASSPKEGTGDGYTF. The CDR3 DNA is TGCGCCAGCAGCCCGAAGGAGGGGACAGGGGATGGCTACACCTTC.

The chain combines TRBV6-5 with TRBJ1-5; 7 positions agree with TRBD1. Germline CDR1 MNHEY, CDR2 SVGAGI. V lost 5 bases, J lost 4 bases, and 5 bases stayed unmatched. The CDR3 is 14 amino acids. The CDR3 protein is CASSQGQKNQPQHF. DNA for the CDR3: TGTGCCAGCAGTCAGGGACAGAAGAATCAGCCCCAGCATTTT.

CDR3 sequence reads: CASSYLNSPLHF. The CDR3 DNA follows: TGTGCCAGCAGTTACCTAAATTCACCCCTCCACTTT. The V call is TRBV6-5, the J call TRBJ1-6; no firm D call. Germline-derived CDR1 and CDR2 are MNHEY and SVGAGI. Trimming pared 2 bases from V and 7 bases from J, leaving 3 bases between. The CDR3 has 12 amino acids.

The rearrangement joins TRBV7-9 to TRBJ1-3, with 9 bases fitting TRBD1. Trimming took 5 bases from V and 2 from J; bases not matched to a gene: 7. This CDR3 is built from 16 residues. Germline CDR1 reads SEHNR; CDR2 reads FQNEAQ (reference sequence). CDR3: CASSDTGTGPGNTIYF. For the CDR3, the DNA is TGTGCCAGCAGCGATACCGGGACAGGGCCTGGAAACACCATATATTTT.

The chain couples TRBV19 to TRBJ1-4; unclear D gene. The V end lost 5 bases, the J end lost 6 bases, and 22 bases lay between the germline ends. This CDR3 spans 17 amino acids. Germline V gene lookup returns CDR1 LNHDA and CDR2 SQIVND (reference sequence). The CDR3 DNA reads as TGTGCCAGTAGTGGCCAGTGGGAGGCTGTACATGATGAAAAACTGTTTTTT. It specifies CASSGQWEAVHDEKLFF.

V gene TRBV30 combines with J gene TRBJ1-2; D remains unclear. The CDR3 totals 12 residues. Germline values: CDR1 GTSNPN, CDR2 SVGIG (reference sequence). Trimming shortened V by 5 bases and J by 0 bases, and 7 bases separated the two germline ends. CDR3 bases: TGTGCCTGGGGAGCGACTAACTATGGCTACACCTTC. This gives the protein CAWGATNYGYTF. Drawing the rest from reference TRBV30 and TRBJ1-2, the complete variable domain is SQTIHQWPATLVQPVGSPLSLECTVEGTSNPNLYWYRQAAGRGLQLLFYSVGIGQISSEVPQNLSASRPQDRQFILSSKKLLLSDSGFYLCAWGATNYGYTFGSGTRLTVV.

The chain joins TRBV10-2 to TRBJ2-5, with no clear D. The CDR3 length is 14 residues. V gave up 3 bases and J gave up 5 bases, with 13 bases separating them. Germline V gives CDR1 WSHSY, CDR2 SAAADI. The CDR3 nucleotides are TGCGCCAGCAGTGACTGGGGTATCGGGGAGACCCAGTACTTC. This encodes CASSDWGIGETQYF.

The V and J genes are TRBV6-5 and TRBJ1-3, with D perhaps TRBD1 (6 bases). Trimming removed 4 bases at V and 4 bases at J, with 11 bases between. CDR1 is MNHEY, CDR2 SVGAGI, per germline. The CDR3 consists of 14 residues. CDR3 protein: CASSSRGAGNTIYF. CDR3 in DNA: TGTGCCAGCAGTTCCAGGGGAGCCGGAAACACCATATATTTT.

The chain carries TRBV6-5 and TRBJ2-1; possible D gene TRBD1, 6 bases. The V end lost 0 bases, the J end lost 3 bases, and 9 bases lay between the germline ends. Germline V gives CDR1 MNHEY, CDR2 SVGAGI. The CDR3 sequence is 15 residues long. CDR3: CASSYSGTNYNEQFF. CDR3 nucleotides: TGTGCCAGCAGTTACTCGGGGACAAACTACAATGAGCAGTTCTTC.

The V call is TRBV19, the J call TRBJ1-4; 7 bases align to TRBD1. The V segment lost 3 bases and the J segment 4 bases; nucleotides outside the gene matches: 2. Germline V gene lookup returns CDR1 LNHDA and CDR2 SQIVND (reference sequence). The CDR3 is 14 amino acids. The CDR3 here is CASSMGQYNEKLFF. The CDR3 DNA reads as TGTGCCAGTAGTATGGGACAGTATAATGAAAAACTGTTTTTT.

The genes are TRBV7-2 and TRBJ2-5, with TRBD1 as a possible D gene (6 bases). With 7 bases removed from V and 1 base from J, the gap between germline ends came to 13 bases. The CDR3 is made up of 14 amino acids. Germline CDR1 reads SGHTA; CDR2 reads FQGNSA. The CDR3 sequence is CASTGRGFQETQYF. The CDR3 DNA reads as TGTGCCAGCACAGGCAGGGGTTTCCAAGAGACCCAGTACTTC.

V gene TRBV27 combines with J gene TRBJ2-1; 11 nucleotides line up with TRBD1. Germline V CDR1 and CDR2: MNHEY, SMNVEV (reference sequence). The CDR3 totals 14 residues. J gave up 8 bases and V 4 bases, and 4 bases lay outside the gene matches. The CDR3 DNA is TGTGCCAGCAGTTCGGACAGGGGGCAGGATGAGCAGTTCTTC. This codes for CASSSDRGQDEQFF.

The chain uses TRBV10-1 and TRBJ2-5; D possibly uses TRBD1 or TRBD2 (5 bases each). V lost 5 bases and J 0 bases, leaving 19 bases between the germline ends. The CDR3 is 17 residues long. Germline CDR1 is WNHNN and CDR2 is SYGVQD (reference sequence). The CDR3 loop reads CASSTPPGTRDQETQYF. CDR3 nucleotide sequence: TGCGCCAGCAGTACCCCCCCCGGGACGAGAGACCAAGAGACCCAGTACTTC.

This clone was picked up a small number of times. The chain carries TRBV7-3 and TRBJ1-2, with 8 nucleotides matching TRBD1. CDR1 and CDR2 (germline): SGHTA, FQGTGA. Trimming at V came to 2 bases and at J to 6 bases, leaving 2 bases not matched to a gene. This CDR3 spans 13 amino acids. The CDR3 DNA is TGTGCCAGCAGCTTACGCAGGGGGCATGGCTACACCTTC. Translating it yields CASSLRRGHGYTF.

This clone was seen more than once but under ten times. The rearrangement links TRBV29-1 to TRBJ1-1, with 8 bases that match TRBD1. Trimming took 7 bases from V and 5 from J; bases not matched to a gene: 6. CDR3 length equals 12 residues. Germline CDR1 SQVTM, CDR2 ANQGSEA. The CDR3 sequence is CSAGQGSTEAFF. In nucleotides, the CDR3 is TGCAGCGCCGGACAGGGTTCGACTGAAGCTTTCTTT.

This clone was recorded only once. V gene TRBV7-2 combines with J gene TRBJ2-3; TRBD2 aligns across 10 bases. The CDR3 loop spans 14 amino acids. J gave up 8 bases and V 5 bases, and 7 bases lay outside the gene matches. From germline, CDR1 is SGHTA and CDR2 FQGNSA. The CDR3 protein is CASSPAGGYGTQYF. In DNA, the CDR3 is TGTGCCAGCAGCCCAGCGGGGGGGTACGGTACGCAGTATTTT.

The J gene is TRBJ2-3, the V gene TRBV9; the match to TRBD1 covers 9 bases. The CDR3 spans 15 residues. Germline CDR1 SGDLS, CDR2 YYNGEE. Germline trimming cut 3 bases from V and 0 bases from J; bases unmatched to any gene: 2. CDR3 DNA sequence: TGTGCCAGCAGCGGGACAGGGGCCAGCACAGATACGCAGTATTTT. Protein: CASSGTGASTDTQYF. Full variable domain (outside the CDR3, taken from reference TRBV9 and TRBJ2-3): DSGVTQTPKHLITATGQRVTLRCSPRSGDLSVYWYQQSLDQGLQFLIQYYNGEERAKGNILERFSAQQFPDLHSELNLSSLELGDSALYFCASSGTGASTDTQYFGPGTRLTVL.

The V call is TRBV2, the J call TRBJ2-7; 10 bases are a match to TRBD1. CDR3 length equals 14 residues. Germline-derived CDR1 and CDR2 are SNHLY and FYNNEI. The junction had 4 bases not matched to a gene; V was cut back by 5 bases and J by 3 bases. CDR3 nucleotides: TGTGCCAGCAGTCGACAGGGGGCAGGCTACGAGCAGTACTTC. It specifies CASSRQGAGYEQYF.

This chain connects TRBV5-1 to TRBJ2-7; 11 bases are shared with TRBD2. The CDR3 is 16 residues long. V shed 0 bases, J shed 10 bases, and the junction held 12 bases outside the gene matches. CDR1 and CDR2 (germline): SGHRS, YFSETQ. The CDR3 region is CASSLEIAGGTTHQYF. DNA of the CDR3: TGCGCCAGCAGCTTGGAGATAGCGGGGGGGACAACTCATCAGTACTTC.

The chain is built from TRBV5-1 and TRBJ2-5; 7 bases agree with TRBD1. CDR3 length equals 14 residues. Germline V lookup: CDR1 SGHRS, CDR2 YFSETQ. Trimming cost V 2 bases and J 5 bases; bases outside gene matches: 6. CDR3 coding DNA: TGCGCCAGCAGCTTTGAGGGGGCCGCGGAGACCCAGTACTTC. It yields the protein CASSFEGAAETQYF.